This TCR beta chain was sequenced during a study of blood T cell repertoires in COVID-19. For the study at large: Nucleic acid was either cDNA or gDNA, and it came from T cells, B-cell-depleted T cells, or PBMCs.

Original data processing: From reference gene primer amplification, estimates of nucleated cell counts were derived. Only in-frame clones appear in the TCRdb table, and some are missing; sequencing was by immunoSEQ multiplex PCR. The V and J calls and the clone size are those of that table, but D and trimming were determined from the DNA. Of about 280,000 clones listed, around 88% are singletons. Germline-derived CDR1 and CDR2 are SGHTA and FQGTGA. The CDR3 totals 16 residues. Trimming removed 5 bases from V and 9 bases from J; junction bases left unmatched: 11. Living in 25 or so US areas, the participants were between roughly 18 and 90 years of age.

The chain recombines TRBV7-3 with TRBJ2-1; the match to TRBD2 covers 12 bases. The receptor was derived from a woman between 40 and 50 years old who had recovered from COVID-19. The sequencing sample was made of PBMCs or T cells enriched from blood (not recorded which). The DNA for the CDR3 is TGTGCCAGCAGCGGATATAGACTAGCGGGAGCTGGTGAGCAGTTCTTC. Its translation: CASSGYRLAGAGEQFF.